What follows are 13 T cell receptor beta chains derived from one specimen sequenced in a study of PD-1 blockade in classical Hodgkin lymphoma. Profiled with immunoSEQ multiplex PCR; TCRdb holds only in-frame clones, not every one. The sample lists about 93,000 clones; around 80% were seen once. Time point meaning: cycle 4 day 1 (C4D1), after 6 weeks of nivolumab. There was relapse after autologous stem cell transplantation in every patient, and there was variation in brentuximab vedotin exposure. Sequenced material: peripheral blood mononuclear cells (PBMCs), taken before the fourth cycle of nivolumab. These receptors were collected from a human donor with classical Hodgkin lymphoma.

This chain uses TRBV28 with TRBJ1-5, with TRBD1 as a possible D gene (6 bases). V lost 6 bases to trimming and J lost 5 bases, with 17 bases between them. This CDR3 region has 15 residues. Per the germline V gene, CDR1 is MDHEN and CDR2 is SYDVKM. The CDR3: CASSSPARGDQPQHF. CDR3 bases: TGTGCCAGCAGCTCCCCAGCCAGGGGTGATCAGCCCCAGCATTTT.

The chain carries TRBV11-1 and TRBJ2-5; D perhaps matches TRBD1 (6 bases). The CDR3 contains 14 residues. V lost 5 bases, J lost 4 bases, and 14 bases lay in between. Germline CDR1 SGHAT, CDR2 FQDESV (reference sequence). As DNA, the CDR3 is TGTGCCAGCAGCCCTCTTTCGGACAGAGAGACCCAGTACTTC. This gives the protein CASSPLSDRETQYF.

V gene TRBV6-5 combines with J gene TRBJ1-2; 7 nucleotides line up with TRBD1. The CDR3 runs to 15 residues. CDR1 is MNHEY, CDR2 SVGAGI, per germline. The trim removed 0 bases at V and 3 bases at J, leaving 4 bases unmatched. The CDR3 reads CASSYSQGGYYGYTF. In DNA, the CDR3 is TGTGCCAGCAGTTACTCCCAGGGGGGGTACTATGGCTACACCTTC.

The chain joins TRBV2 to TRBJ2-1; D ambiguous. From germline, CDR1 is SNHLY and CDR2 FYNNEI. V lost 7 bases to trimming and J lost 5 bases, with 12 bases between them. The CDR3 extends over 13 amino acids. CDR3 DNA sequence: TGTGCCAGCATGAGGACGGCTAACAATGAGCAGTTCTTC. It is translated as CASMRTANNEQFF.

This clone is a singleton in its sample. The V and J genes are TRBV10-3 and TRBJ1-4, with 8 bases matching TRBD1. The V gene's germline CDR1 is ENHRY and CDR2 SYGVKD. This CDR3 comprises 17 residues. V was clipped by 2 bases and J by 8 bases; unmatched bases: 13. The CDR3 region has the DNA TGTGCCATCAGTGAGACTTCGGCAGGGGGCGAGGGGGAAAAACTGTTTTTT. The encoded protein is CAISETSAGGEGEKLFF.

The chain is built from TRBV5-5 and TRBJ2-7; D is possibly TRBD2 (5 bases). There are 17 residues in the CDR3. Germline V gene sequence: CDR1 SGHKS, CDR2 YYEKEE (reference sequence). Trimming took 2 bases from V and 3 from J, leaving 21 bases between them. CDR3: CASSFGLRDIRGYEQYF. For the CDR3, the DNA is TGTGCCAGCAGCTTCGGACTTCGAGACATCAGAGGCTACGAGCAGTACTTC. Combining the CDR3 with reference TRBV5-5 and TRBJ2-7 gives the whole variable domain DAGVTQSPTHLIKTRGQQVTLRCSPISGHKSVSWYQQVLGQGPQFIFQYYEKEERGRGNFPDRFSARQFPNYSSELNVNALLLGDSALYLCASSFGLRDIRGYEQYFGPGTRLTVT.

This clone has a handful of counts. The chain links TRBV6-1 to TRBJ1-1, with D tentatively TRBD1 (6 bases). Germline V gives CDR1 MNHNS, CDR2 SASEGT. V was pared by 5 bases and J by 8 bases, with 21 bases between. This CDR3 is 15 amino acids long. DNA for the CDR3: TGTGCCAGCAGTAACAAAAGGAGGGGGTATATCGAAGCTTTCTTT. Protein product: CASSNKRRGYIEAFF.

In this sample, this clone turned up once. The chain joins TRBV27 to TRBJ2-3; D might be TRBD2 (5 bases). There are 16 residues in the CDR3. V was pared by 5 bases and J by 2 bases, with 17 bases between. Germline assignment: CDR1 MNHEY and CDR2 SMNVEV (reference sequence). The CDR3: CASSPNRDFYTDTQYF. Here the CDR3 DNA reads TGTGCCAGCAGTCCGAACCGGGATTTTTACACAGATACGCAGTATTTT.

The chain combines TRBV2 with TRBJ2-7; D might be TRBD1 (6 bases). The V end lost 5 bases, the J end lost 3 bases, and 20 bases lay between the germline ends. Germline V gives CDR1 SNHLY, CDR2 FYNNEI. The CDR3 sequence is 16 residues long. CDR3 sequence reads: CASSIFPNRVHYEQYF. The CDR3 nucleotides read TGTGCCAGCAGTATCTTTCCCAACAGGGTCCACTACGAGCAGTACTTC.

The chain employs TRBV6-1 and TRBJ1-2, with D possibly matching TRBD1 (6 bases). V lost 3 bases, J lost 4 bases, and 15 bases lay in between. Germline V gene lookup returns CDR1 MNHNS and CDR2 SASEGT. The length of the CDR3 is 15 residues. The CDR3 loop is CASSEVWGASYGYTF. The DNA for the CDR3 is TGTGCCAGCAGTGAGGTCTGGGGGGCCAGCTATGGCTACACCTTC.

The sample holds one count of this clone. This chain joins TRBV20-1 and TRBJ2-1; TRBD2 aligns across 7 bases. The CDR3 runs to 11 residues. Germline CDR1 DFQATT, CDR2 SNEGSKA (reference sequence). V dropped 3 bases and J dropped 10; count of bases not matched to a gene: 3. The CDR3 sequence: CSASRGDEQFF. As DNA, the CDR3 is TGCAGTGCTAGTCGGGGGGACGAGCAGTTCTTC.

The rearrangement joins TRBV7-2 to TRBJ1-2; 7 bases agree with TRBD1. The CDR3 runs 15 residues. The ends lost 1 base at V and 1 base at J; junction bases unmatched: 3. CDR1 SGHTA and CDR2 FQGNSA come from the germline V gene. As DNA, the CDR3 is TGTGCCAGCAGCTTAGTGGGGACAGATAACTATGGCTACACCTTC. It encodes CASSLVGTDNYGYTF.

CDR3 in amino acids: CASSPTSRQGTSGNTIYF. The CDR3 DNA is TGTGCCAGCAGCCCTACCTCCCGACAGGGGACCTCTGGAAACACCATATATTTT. The chain recombines TRBV6-4 with TRBJ1-3, with 8 bases fitting TRBD1. CDR1 and CDR2 (germline): MRHNA, SNTAGT. Germline trimming cut 6 bases from V and 0 bases from J; bases unmatched to any gene: 13. CDR3 size: 18 residues.